This T cell receptor (beta chain) was captured by sequencing in a study of technical replicates of blood from several donors listed by TCRdb under 2017. This clone appeared a single time. Its specific antigen is unknown. No base-level quality is on record; no much larger clone is a single base apart. Taken from cysteine to phenylalanine, the CDR3 has 15 residues. Of the read, only the CDR3 DNA is kept; its 45 bases are in frame from base 1. At the junction V is shortened by 5 bases and J by 6 bases; bases outside the gene matches: 10. The germline V gene encodes CDR1 MNHEY and CDR2 SVGAGI. Preparation of the library involved the immunoSEQ multiplex PCR assay. Held by TCRdb, this immuneACCESS table contains in-frame sequences only and omits some clones. Under half of the omission traces to an unresolved V gene where checked; the cause of the rest is unknown. This sample holds under 95,000 clones; around 96% were observed only once. The ten biggest clones cover over 0.25% of the sample.

This TCR was sampled from a human donor in good health. Material: T cells isolated from PBMCs. The chain uses TRBV6-5 and TRBJ2-7; 10 bases in between match TRBD2. For the CDR3, the sequence is CASSPGAGGPVEQYF. DNA sequence: TGTGCCAGCAGTCCCGGAGCGGGAGGGCCGGTCGAGCAGTACTTC.